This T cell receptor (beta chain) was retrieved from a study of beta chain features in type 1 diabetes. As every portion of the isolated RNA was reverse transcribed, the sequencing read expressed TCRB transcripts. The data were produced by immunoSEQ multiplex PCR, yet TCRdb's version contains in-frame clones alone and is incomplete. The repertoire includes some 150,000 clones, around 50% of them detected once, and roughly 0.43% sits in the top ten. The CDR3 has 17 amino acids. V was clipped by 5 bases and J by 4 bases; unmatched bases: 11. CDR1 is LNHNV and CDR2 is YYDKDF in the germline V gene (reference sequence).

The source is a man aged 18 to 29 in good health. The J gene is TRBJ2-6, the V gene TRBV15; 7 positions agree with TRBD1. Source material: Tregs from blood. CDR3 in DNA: TGTGCCACCAGCCGCGGCCTGACAGGGTACGGGGCCAACGTCCTGACTTTC. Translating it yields CATSRGLTGYGANVLTF.